This T cell receptor beta chain was recorded in a study of T cell responses to AZD1222 COVID-19 vaccine. Study-wide results and limits: Nearly half of unique spike-specific TCRs reportedly avoided B.1.351 and B.1.1.7 mutated regions. At study baseline, merely six AZD1222 recipients were seropositive. CD4 TCRs associated with vaccination spanned spike, dominating at 160-218 and 743-854.

V dropped 6 bases and J dropped 1; count of bases not matched to a gene: 8. CDR1 is SNHLY, CDR2 FYNNEI, per germline. The CDR3 is 15 residues long. Sequenced by immunoSEQ multiplex PCR; TCRdb stores in-frame clones only, minus some. The repertoire holds 75,000 to 95,000 clones, with around 92% as singletons. As to this clone: Its antigen remains unidentified.

V and J are TRBV2 and TRBJ1-1; 7 bases agree with TRBD1. The sample consisted of peripheral blood, taken on day 0 of MenACWY control vaccination. The TCR comes from an adult in good health. Written as DNA, the CDR3 is TGTGCCAGCAGGGGTGACAGGGTCACGAACACTGAAGCTTTCTTT. This sequence encodes CASRGDRVTNTEAFF.